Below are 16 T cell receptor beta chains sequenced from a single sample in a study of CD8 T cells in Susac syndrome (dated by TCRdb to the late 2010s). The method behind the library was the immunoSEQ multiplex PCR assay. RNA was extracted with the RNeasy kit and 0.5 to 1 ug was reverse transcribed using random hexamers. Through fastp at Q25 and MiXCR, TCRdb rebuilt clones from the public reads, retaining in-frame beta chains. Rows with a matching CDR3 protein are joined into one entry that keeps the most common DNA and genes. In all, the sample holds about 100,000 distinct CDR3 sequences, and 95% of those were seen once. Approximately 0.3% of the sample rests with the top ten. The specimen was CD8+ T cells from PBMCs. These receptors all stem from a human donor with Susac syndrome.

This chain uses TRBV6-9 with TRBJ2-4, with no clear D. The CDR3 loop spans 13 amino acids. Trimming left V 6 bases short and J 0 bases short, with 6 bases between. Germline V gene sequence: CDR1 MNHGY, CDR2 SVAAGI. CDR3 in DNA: TGTGCCAGCAGGAACGGAGCCAAAAACATTCAGTACTTC. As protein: CASRNGAKNIQYF.

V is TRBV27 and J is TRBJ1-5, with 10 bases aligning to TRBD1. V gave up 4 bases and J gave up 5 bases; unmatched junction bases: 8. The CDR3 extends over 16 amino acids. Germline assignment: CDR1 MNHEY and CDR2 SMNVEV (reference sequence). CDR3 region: CASSSIGTGEDQPQHF. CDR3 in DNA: TGTGCCAGCAGTTCCATTGGGACAGGGGAGGATCAGCCCCAGCATTTT.

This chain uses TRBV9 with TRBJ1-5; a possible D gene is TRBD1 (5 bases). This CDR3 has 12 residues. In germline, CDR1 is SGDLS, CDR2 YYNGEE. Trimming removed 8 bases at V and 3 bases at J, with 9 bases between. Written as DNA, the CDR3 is TGTGCCAGGACAGCAGACAATCAGCCCCAGCATTTT. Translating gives CARTADNQPQHF.

The DNA for the CDR3 is TGTGCCAGCAGCTTAGGGGCTTACAATGAGCAGTTCTTC. Its protein product is CASSLGAYNEQFF. V and J are TRBV7-6 and TRBJ2-1, with D unclear. Trimming took off 1 base at V and 4 bases at J, with 5 bases between the two ends. The CDR3 sequence is 13 residues long. Germline CDR1 SGHVS, CDR2 FNYEAQ.

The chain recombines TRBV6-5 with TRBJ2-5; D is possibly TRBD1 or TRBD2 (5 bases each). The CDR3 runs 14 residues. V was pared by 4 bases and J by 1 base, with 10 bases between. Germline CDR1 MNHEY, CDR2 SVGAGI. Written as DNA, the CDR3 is TGTGCCAGCAGTTCCGGGACCATCCAAGAGACCCAGTACTTC. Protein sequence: CASSSGTIQETQYF.

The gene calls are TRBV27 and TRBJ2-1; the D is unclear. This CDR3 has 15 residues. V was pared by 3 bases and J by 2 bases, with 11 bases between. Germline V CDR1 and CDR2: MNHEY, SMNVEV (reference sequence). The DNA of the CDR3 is TGTGCCAGCAGTTTTGAACCCAGAACCTACAATGAGCAGTTCTTC. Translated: CASSFEPRTYNEQFF.

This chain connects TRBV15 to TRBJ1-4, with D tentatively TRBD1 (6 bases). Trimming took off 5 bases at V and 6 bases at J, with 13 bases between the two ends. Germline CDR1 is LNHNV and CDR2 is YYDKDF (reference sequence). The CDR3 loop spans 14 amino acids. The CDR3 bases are TGTGCCACCAGCCCCCGGACAGCCTATGAAAAACTGTTTTTT. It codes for CATSPRTAYEKLFF.

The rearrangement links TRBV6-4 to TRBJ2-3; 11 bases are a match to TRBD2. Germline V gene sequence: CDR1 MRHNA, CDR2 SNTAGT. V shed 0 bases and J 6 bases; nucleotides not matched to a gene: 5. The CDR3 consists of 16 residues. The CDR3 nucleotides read TGTGCCAGCAGTGACTCCATAGCGGGAGGGACCGATACGCAGTATTTT. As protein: CASSDSIAGGTDTQYF.

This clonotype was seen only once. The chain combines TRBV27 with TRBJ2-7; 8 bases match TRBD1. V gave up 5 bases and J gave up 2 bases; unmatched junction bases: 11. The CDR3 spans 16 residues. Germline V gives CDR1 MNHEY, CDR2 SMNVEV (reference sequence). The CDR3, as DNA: TGTGCCAGCAGTCCCCGACCGGGGACAGGACCCTACGAGCAGTACTTC. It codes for CASSPRPGTGPYEQYF.

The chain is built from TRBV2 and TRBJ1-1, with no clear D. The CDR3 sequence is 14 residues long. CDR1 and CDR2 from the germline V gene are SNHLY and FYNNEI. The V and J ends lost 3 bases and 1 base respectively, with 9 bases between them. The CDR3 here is CASSEWRTNTEAFF. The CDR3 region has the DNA TGTGCCAGCAGTGAGTGGCGTACGAACACTGAAGCTTTCTTT. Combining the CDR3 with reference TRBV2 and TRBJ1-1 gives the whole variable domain EPEVTQTPSHQVTQMGQEVILRCVPISNHLYFYWYRQILGQKVEFLVSFYNNEISEKSEIFDDQFSVERPDGSNFTLKIRSTKLEDSAMYFCASSEWRTNTEAFFGQGTRLTVV.

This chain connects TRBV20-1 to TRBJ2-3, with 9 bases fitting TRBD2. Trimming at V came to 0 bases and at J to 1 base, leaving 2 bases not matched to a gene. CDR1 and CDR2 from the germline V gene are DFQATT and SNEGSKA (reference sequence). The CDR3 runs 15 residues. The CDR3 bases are TGCAGTGCTAGAGACCCTAGCGGGGGCACAGATACGCAGTATTTT. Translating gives CSARDPSGGTDTQYF.

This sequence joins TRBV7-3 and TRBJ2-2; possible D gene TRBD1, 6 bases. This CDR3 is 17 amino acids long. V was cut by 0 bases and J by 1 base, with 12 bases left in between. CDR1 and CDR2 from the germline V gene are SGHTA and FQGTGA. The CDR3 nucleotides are TGTGCCAGCAGCTTAACGTTAGGACAGCTGAACACCGGGGAGCTGTTTTTT. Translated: CASSLTLGQLNTGELFF.

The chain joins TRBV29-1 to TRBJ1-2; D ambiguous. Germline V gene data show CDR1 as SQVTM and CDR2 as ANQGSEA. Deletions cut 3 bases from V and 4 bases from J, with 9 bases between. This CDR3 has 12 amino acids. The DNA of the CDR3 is TGCAGCGTTGATCTAGGTTCCTATGGCTACACCTTC. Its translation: CSVDLGSYGYTF.

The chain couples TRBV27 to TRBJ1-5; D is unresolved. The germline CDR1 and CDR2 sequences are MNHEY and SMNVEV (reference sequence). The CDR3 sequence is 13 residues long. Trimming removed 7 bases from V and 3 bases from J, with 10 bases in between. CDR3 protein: CASKRTTNQPQHF. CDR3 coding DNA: TGTGCCAGCAAACGGACCACCAATCAGCCCCAGCATTTT.

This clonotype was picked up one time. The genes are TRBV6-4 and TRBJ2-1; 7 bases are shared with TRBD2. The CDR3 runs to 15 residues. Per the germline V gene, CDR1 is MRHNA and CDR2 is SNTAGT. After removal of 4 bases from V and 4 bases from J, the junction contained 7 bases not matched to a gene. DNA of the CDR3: TGTGCCAGCAGTGTCCTAGCGGAAGGTTACAATGAGCAGTTCTTC. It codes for CASSVLAEGYNEQFF.

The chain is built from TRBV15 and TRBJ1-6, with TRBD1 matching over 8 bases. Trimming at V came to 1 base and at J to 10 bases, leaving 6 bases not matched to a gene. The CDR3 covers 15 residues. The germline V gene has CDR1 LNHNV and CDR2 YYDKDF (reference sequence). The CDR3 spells CATSRGRQGSSPLHF. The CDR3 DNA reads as TGTGCCACCAGCAGAGGACGACAGGGGAGCTCACCCCTCCACTTT.